This TCR beta chain appears in the sequencing data of a study of blood T cell repertoires in COVID-19. With 0 bases removed from V and 4 bases from J, the gap between germline ends came to 7 bases. The CDR3 consists of 14 residues. Germline assignment: CDR1 SGDLS and CDR2 YYNGEE. Authors' methods: By means of reference gene primer amplification, nucleated cell counts were estimated. Method: immunoSEQ multiplex PCR; TCRdb's copy keeps in-frame clones and lacks some. Clone size and the V and J calls come from that table; the DNA yielded D and trimming. This sample yields 200,000 to 250,000 clones, of which approximately 90% are seen a single time; roughly 12% belongs to the top ten.

The chain uses TRBV9 and TRBJ2-2; no clear D. Sequenced material: peripheral blood. The receptor was isolated from a young woman who had recovered from COVID-19. The CDR3 reads CASSVVLSTGELFF. The CDR3 DNA is TGTGCCAGCAGCGTAGTACTATCCACCGGGGAGCTGTTTTTT.